These 32 T cell receptor beta chains originate from one sample sequenced in a study of shared clonotypes between healthy human individuals. Naive CD8 populations comprised CD45RO-negative cells positively selected for CCR7, excluding terminally differentiated effector memory CD45RA+ cells. Method: immunoSEQ multiplex PCR; TCRdb's copy keeps in-frame clones and lacks some. The table has some 600,000 clones, about 96% seen once. Sequenced sample: naive CD8+ T cells sorted from blood. All receptors come from a woman aged 25 to 39 in good health.

The chain has TRBV4-1 and TRBJ1-1; 7 nucleotides agree with TRBD1. V was pared by 4 bases and J by 0 bases, with 17 bases of the junction left unmatched. The CDR3 is 19 residues long. Germline V gives CDR1 MGHRA, CDR2 YSYEKL. DNA for the CDR3: TGCGCCAGCAGCCCGGGTGTGATAGAGAGGGGGCCCATGAACACTGAAGCTTTCTTT. Amino acid sequence: CASSPGVIERGPMNTEAFF.

V and J are TRBV7-9 and TRBJ1-1; no reliable D call. This CDR3 spans 12 amino acids. Deletions cut 1 base from V and 6 bases from J, with 6 bases between. Germline loops: CDR1 SEHNR, CDR2 FQNEAQ (reference sequence). The CDR3 region is CASSLDFSEAFF. For the CDR3, the DNA is TGTGCCAGCAGCTTAGACTTTTCTGAAGCTTTCTTT. Filled out from reference TRBV7-9 and TRBJ1-1, the complete variable domain reads DTGVSQNPRHKITKRGQNVTFRCDPISEHNRLYWYRQTLGQGPEFLTYFQNEAQLEKSRLLSDRFSAERPKGSFSTLEIQRTEQGDSAMYLCASSLDFSEAFFGQGTRLTVV.

In its sample, this clone was seen once. V and J are TRBV15 and TRBJ1-5; unclear D gene. Germline assignment: CDR1 LNHNV and CDR2 YYDKDF (reference sequence). With 5 bases removed from V and 4 bases from J, the gap between germline ends came to 15 bases. The CDR3 loop spans 15 amino acids. This chain's CDR3 is CATSDIMADNQPQHF. CDR3 bases: TGTGCCACCAGCGACATTATGGCAGATAATCAGCCCCAGCATTTT.

Note on this clone: Other nucleotide sequences from this sample produce the same CDR3. The chain is built from TRBV28 and TRBJ2-7, with D tentatively TRBD2 (6 bases). The ends were cut back, 1 base at V and 0 bases at J, with 7 bases in the middle. There are 14 residues in the CDR3. CDR1 MDHEN and CDR2 SYDVKM come from the germline V gene. This CDR3 reads CASSLSGSSYEQYF. As DNA, the CDR3 is TGTGCCAGCAGTTTATCCGGGAGCTCCTACGAGCAGTACTTC.

This chain connects TRBV28 to TRBJ1-2; 10 bases are shared with TRBD1. V lost 4 bases to trimming and J lost 0 bases; unmatched junction nucleotides: 11. Germline V gene sequence: CDR1 MDHEN, CDR2 SYDVKM. The CDR3 is 18 amino acids. CDR3 in amino acids: CASSSSGQGLGSNYGYTF. The CDR3 bases are TGTGCCAGCAGTTCCTCGGGACAGGGGCTGGGGTCTAACTATGGCTACACCTTC.

The rearrangement joins TRBV14 to TRBJ2-1; 7 bases line up with TRBD1. The CDR3 is 16 residues long. The ends lost 4 bases at V and 4 bases at J; junction bases unmatched: 10. CDR1 SGHDN and CDR2 FVKESK come from the germline V gene. CDR3 amino acids: CASSRIPGTVYNEQFF. The CDR3 coding sequence is TGTGCCAGCAGCCGCATTCCCGGGACAGTATACAATGAGCAGTTCTTC.

The V gene is TRBV11-1, the J gene TRBJ2-1, with D unclear. The CDR3 loop spans 12 amino acids. Germline V lookup: CDR1 SGHAT, CDR2 FQDESV (reference sequence). Trimming removed 4 bases at V and 3 bases at J, with 4 bases between. The CDR3 protein is CASSSGYNEQFF. The CDR3 nucleotides are TGTGCCAGCAGCTCTGGCTACAATGAGCAGTTCTTC.

V and J are TRBV5-1 and TRBJ2-7; D is unresolved. Trimming stripped 4 bases from V and 3 bases from J, with 11 bases between. The CDR3 is 13 amino acids. Germline CDR1 is SGHRS and CDR2 is YFSETQ. The CDR3 region is CASSLDGFYEQYF. The CDR3 coding sequence is TGCGCCAGCAGCCTGGACGGATTCTACGAGCAGTACTTC. The full variable domain, in which reference TRBV5-1 and TRBJ2-7 provide the parts outside the CDR3, is KAGVTQTPRYLIKTRGQQVTLSCSPISGHRSVSWYQQTPGQGLQFLFEYFSETQRNKGNFPGRFSGRQFSNSRSEMNVSTLELGDSALYLCASSLDGFYEQYFGPGTRLTVT.

The chain carries TRBV10-3 and TRBJ2-1; 8 bases map to TRBD1. The CDR3 has 14 amino acids. The V gene end was trimmed by 7 bases and the J gene end by 2 bases; junction bases not matched to a gene: 4. Germline V gene lookup returns CDR1 ENHRY and CDR2 SYGVKD. In DNA, the CDR3 is TGTGCCATCAATGGACAGGGACCCTACAATGAGCAGTTCTTC. Protein product: CAINGQGPYNEQFF.

The chain is built from TRBV25-1 and TRBJ2-7; no clear D. CDR3 length: 12 amino acids. V gave up 2 bases and J gave up 2 bases, with 4 bases separating them. Germline V gene data show CDR1 as MGHDK and CDR2 as SYGVNS. The CDR3 region is CASSESPYEQYF. In nucleotides, the CDR3 is TGTGCCAGCAGTGAAAGCCCCTACGAGCAGTACTTC.

Comment on this clone: Other DNA sequences of this sample code for an identical CDR3. The V and J genes are TRBV19 and TRBJ2-7, with 9 bases matching TRBD1. Germline V gene sequence: CDR1 LNHDA, CDR2 SQIVND (reference sequence). The trim removed 5 bases at V and 4 bases at J, leaving 6 bases unmatched. The CDR3 consists of 14 residues. CDR3 coding DNA: TGTGCCAGTAGTGCGGGACAGGGACCATACGAGCAGTACTTC. Its translation is CASSAGQGPYEQYF.

The rearrangement joins TRBV28 to TRBJ2-5; the D is unclear. Germline V gene data show CDR1 as MDHEN and CDR2 as SYDVKM. The CDR3 has 14 amino acids. V was shortened by 2 bases and J by 4 bases, with 11 bases between the two germline ends. CDR3 protein: CASSLTPKGETQYF. DNA for the CDR3: TGTGCCAGCAGTTTAACACCAAAGGGAGAGACCCAGTACTTC.

The chain employs TRBV7-2 and TRBJ1-3; 9 positions match TRBD1. Germline assignment: CDR1 SGHTA and CDR2 FQGNSA. The CDR3 spans 17 residues. V shed 4 bases, J shed 3 bases, and the junction held 10 bases outside the gene matches. CDR3 nucleotides: TGTGCCAGCAGCTCCCTCTCTTACAGGGGGCGTGGAAACACCATATATTTT. Its protein product is CASSSLSYRGRGNTIYF.

This clone turned up a few times. This chain links TRBV7-9 with TRBJ1-2; D unclear. Trimming took 5 bases from V and 7 from J, leaving 20 bases between them. Germline CDR1 and CDR2: SEHNR and FQNEAQ (reference sequence). The CDR3 sequence is 15 residues long. The DNA for the CDR3 is TGTGCCAGCAGCATCCCTGGTGCCAGTTCAAGTGGCTACACCTTC. Its protein product is CASSIPGASSSGYTF.

J is TRBJ2-1 and V is TRBV14; 9 bases are a match to TRBD2. CDR1 is SGHDN and CDR2 is FVKESK in the germline V gene. This CDR3 spans 17 amino acids. V was clipped by 5 bases and J by 8 bases; unmatched bases: 16. For the CDR3, the DNA is TGTGCCAGCAGCGCTACTAGCGGGCAAATTCTACGGGATGAGCAGTTCTTC. This translates into CASSATSGQILRDEQFF.

This clone occurred once. The chain couples TRBV7-9 to TRBJ1-5; D possibly corresponds to TRBD1 (5 bases). Germline V lookup: CDR1 SEHNR, CDR2 FQNEAQ (reference sequence). Trimming pared 5 bases from V and 2 bases from J, leaving 10 bases between. This CDR3 has 14 amino acids. This CDR3 reads CASSGTSGNQPQHF. DNA of the CDR3: TGTGCCAGCAGCGGGACGAGCGGCAATCAGCCCCAGCATTTT.

The rearrangement joins TRBV28 to TRBJ2-3; TRBD2 agrees at 7 bases. The CDR3 is 15 residues long. The V and J ends lost 5 bases and 4 bases, in that order; junction bases with no gene match: 9. CDR1 is MDHEN, CDR2 SYDVKM, per germline. In DNA, the CDR3 is TGTGCCAGCAGTCCCCTGAGCGGGGCCGCAGATACGCAGTATTTT. As protein: CASSPLSGAADTQYF.

The chain employs TRBV7-9 and TRBJ1-2; D is undetermined. Germline CDR1 is SEHNR and CDR2 is FQNEAQ (reference sequence). The CDR3 has 15 amino acids. The germline V and J ends were trimmed by 1 base and 5 bases, with 14 bases remaining between them. In nucleotides, the CDR3 is TGTGCCAGCAGCTTAGACTCAGGAGTAGGGTATGGCTACACCTTC. It is translated as CASSLDSGVGYGYTF.

The gene calls are TRBV28 and TRBJ1-4, with 7 bases identical to TRBD1. Germline V gives CDR1 MDHEN, CDR2 SYDVKM. Germline trimming cut 7 bases from V and 4 bases from J; bases unmatched to any gene: 9. This CDR3 is 15 amino acids long. The CDR3, as DNA: TGTGCCAGCATTTACAGGGGTTGGGGTAATGAAAAACTGTTTTTT. Amino acids: CASIYRGWGNEKLFF.

The chain recombines TRBV29-1 with TRBJ2-1; TRBD2 is a possible D gene (5 bases). There are 15 residues in the CDR3. Per the germline V gene, CDR1 is SQVTM and CDR2 is ANQGSEA. V was pared by 3 bases and J by 5 bases, with 17 bases between. CDR3 nucleotides: TGCAGCGTTGACCCCGAGAGGGCCCTCGACAATGAGCAGTTCTTC. Protein sequence: CSVDPERALDNEQFF.

V and J are TRBV7-9 and TRBJ2-7; unclear D gene. V lost 0 bases and J lost 2, with 5 bases in between. The CDR3 consists of 13 residues. Germline-derived CDR1 and CDR2 are SEHNR and FQNEAQ (reference sequence). The CDR3 region is CASSLALTYEQYF. CDR3 DNA: TGTGCCAGCAGCTTAGCCCTGACCTACGAGCAGTACTTC.

The chain joins TRBV5-6 to TRBJ2-5, with no clear D. The CDR3 extends over 14 amino acids. The germline CDR1 and CDR2 sequences are SGHDT and YYEEEE. Trimming stripped 0 bases from V and 4 bases from J, with 10 bases between. In DNA, the CDR3 is TGTGCCAGCAGCTTGGTGGCAGATGGAGAGACCCAGTACTTC. It is translated as CASSLVADGETQYF. Looking up the rest from reference TRBV5-6 and TRBJ2-5 gives the full variable domain: DAGVTQSPTHLIKTRGQQVTLRCSPKSGHDTVSWYQQALGQGPQFIFQYYEEEERQRGNFPDRFSGHQFPNYSSELNVNALLLGDSALYLCASSLVADGETQYFGPGTRLLVL.

This chain links TRBV7-8 with TRBJ2-7, with 8 bases that match TRBD2. The V gene end was trimmed by 4 bases and the J gene end by 2 bases; junction bases not matched to a gene: 10. The CDR3 is 16 amino acids. CDR1 and CDR2 (germline): SGHVS, FQNEAQ. This CDR3 is CASSSSSGSYTYEQYF. The DNA of the CDR3 is TGTGCCAGCAGCTCTTCAAGCGGGAGTTATACCTACGAGCAGTACTTC.

This chain uses TRBV19 with TRBJ2-2; D might be TRBD1 (6 bases). Germline CDR1 reads LNHDA; CDR2 reads SQIVND (reference sequence). V lost 3 bases and J 5 bases, leaving 16 bases between the germline ends. This CDR3 has 16 residues. The CDR3 region is CASSISTGKVTGELFF. Here the CDR3 DNA reads TGTGCCAGTAGTATCAGTACAGGGAAAGTGACCGGGGAGCTGTTTTTT.

The J gene is TRBJ2-1, the V gene TRBV29-1; 7 bases map to TRBD2. The V and J ends lost 7 bases and 4 bases, in that order; junction bases with no gene match: 10. The CDR3 runs 14 residues. Looked up from germline, CDR1 is SQVTM and CDR2 is ANQGSEA. The CDR3 loop is CSAEAREVYNEQFF. In DNA form, the CDR3 reads TGCAGCGCCGAGGCACGGGAGGTATACAATGAGCAGTTCTTC.

The V and J genes are TRBV5-1 and TRBJ2-7; D is uncertain. Trimming left V 4 bases short and J 4 bases short, with 9 bases between. Germline V gene sequence: CDR1 SGHRS, CDR2 YFSETQ. The CDR3 consists of 12 residues. The CDR3 DNA reads as TGCGCCAGCAGCCCGGCAGGTTACGAGCAGTACTTC. Protein: CASSPAGYEQYF.

This clone was seen only once. The rearrangement links TRBV6-5 to TRBJ1-2; D is possibly TRBD1 (5 bases). Germline loops: CDR1 MNHEY, CDR2 SVGAGI. The CDR3 totals 13 residues. The V gene lost 1 base and the J gene lost 7 bases, with 10 bases spanning the gap. CDR3 DNA sequence: TGTGCCAGCAGTTACTTGGACACACTTGGCTACACCTTC. Translation: CASSYLDTLGYTF.

The chain joins TRBV18 to TRBJ2-7, with a weak D call TRBD2 (5 bases). Trimming pared 3 bases from V and 2 bases from J, leaving 14 bases between. Germline V lookup: CDR1 KGHSH, CDR2 LQKENI. The CDR3 has 15 residues. CDR3 sequence (DNA): TGTGCCAGCTCACCGGCTGGGCGGGCCGCCTACGAGCAGTACTTC. Residues: CASSPAGRAAYEQYF.

The chain's CDR3 is CASSLFKDSGANVLTF. CDR3 nucleotides: TGCGCCAGCAGCTTGTTCAAGGACTCTGGGGCCAACGTCCTGACTTTC. The V and J genes are TRBV5-1 and TRBJ2-6; D gene uncertain. V was trimmed by 1 base and J by 0 bases, leaving 8 bases between them. CDR1 is SGHRS and CDR2 is YFSETQ in the germline V gene. This CDR3 has 16 residues.

The CDR3 sequence is CASSSLRGVNEQFF. CDR3 nucleotides: TGTGCCAGCAGCTCGTTGCGGGGAGTTAATGAGCAGTTCTTC. The rearrangement links TRBV7-2 to TRBJ2-1; D possibly corresponds to TRBD2 (6 bases). The CDR3 length is 14 residues. Trimming took 4 bases from V and 7 from J, leaving 14 bases between them. Germline V lookup: CDR1 SGHTA, CDR2 FQGNSA.

The J gene is TRBJ1-2, the V gene TRBV7-9; TRBD1 aligns across 7 bases. Germline lookup yields CDR1 SEHNR and CDR2 FQNEAQ (reference sequence). This CDR3 has 15 amino acids. The J segment lost 6 bases and the V segment lost 3 bases, leaving 10 bases of the junction unmatched. CDR3 DNA: TGTGCCAGCAGCTTCGCCCAGGGGGTTGTGGATGGCTACACCTTC. Protein sequence: CASSFAQGVVDGYTF.

Only one count was recorded for this clone. The chain joins TRBV27 to TRBJ2-2; 15 bases are a match to TRBD2. The germline gives CDR1 MNHEY, CDR2 SMNVEV (reference sequence). This CDR3 spans 18 amino acids. V lost 3 bases, J lost 4 bases, and 6 bases stayed unmatched. CDR3 loop: CASSFGLAGGPGTGELFF. Written as DNA, the CDR3 is TGTGCCAGCAGTTTTGGACTAGCGGGAGGGCCGGGCACCGGGGAGCTGTTTTTT.